Below are 28 T cell receptor beta chains sequenced from a single sample in a study of blood T cell repertoires in COVID-19 (dated by TCRdb to 2019 to 2021). The library was obtained by the immunoSEQ multiplex PCR assay. The immuneACCESS repertoire file appears here via TCRdb, limited to in-frame rearrangements. These files lack a portion of the clones; in checked studies, under half of the deficit traces to unresolved V genes, and the cause of the others is not known. This sample gives under 200,000 clones in total; around 86% of them show up just once. Clones ranked in the top ten supply around 8.3% of the sample. What was sequenced was peripheral blood. These receptors were taken from a man aged 55-75 years with acute or convalescent COVID-19.

Worth noting for this clone: The same CDR3 arises from other DNA sequences in this sample as well. The chain links TRBV5-4 to TRBJ2-1; tentative D call: TRBD2 (6 bases). The CDR3 sequence is 15 residues long. Trimming pared 2 bases from V and 0 bases from J, leaving 9 bases between. Germline V gives CDR1 SGHNT, CDR2 YYREEE (reference sequence). Here the CDR3 reads CASSFSGSSYNEQFF. CDR3 sequence (DNA): TGTGCCAGCAGCTTTAGCGGAAGCTCCTACAATGAGCAGTTCTTC.

The chain is built from TRBV7-2 and TRBJ2-3, with no clear D. The CDR3 has 13 residues. Germline V gene lookup returns CDR1 SGHTA and CDR2 FQGNSA. Trimming took 4 bases from V and 0 from J, leaving 5 bases between them. CDR3 loop: CASSSQSTDTQYF. In DNA form, the CDR3 reads TGTGCCAGCAGCTCGCAGAGCACAGATACGCAGTATTTT. Based on the CDR3 plus reference TRBV7-2 and TRBJ2-3, the full variable domain is GAGVSQSPSNKVTEKGKDVELRCDPISGHTALYWYRQSLGQGLEFLIYFQGNSAPDKSGLPSDRFSAERTGGSVSTLTIQRTQQEDSAVYLCASSSQSTDTQYFGPGTRLTVL.

The chain couples TRBV4-2 to TRBJ1-2; TRBD1 aligns across 8 bases. Germline CDR1 LGHNA, CDR2 YNFKEQ. V was pared by 0 bases and J by 7 bases, with 7 bases of the junction left unmatched. The CDR3 consists of 15 residues. The CDR3 DNA reads as TGTGCCAGCAGCCAAGACTTCCAGGGGGCACCTGGCTACACCTTC. Protein: CASSQDFQGAPGYTF.

This chain joins TRBV7-6 and TRBJ2-5; TRBD2 matches at 9 bases. This CDR3 has 15 residues. V lost 2 bases to trimming and J lost 4 bases; unmatched junction nucleotides: 5. In germline, CDR1 is SGHVS, CDR2 FNYEAQ. This CDR3 reads CASSLPGLARETQYF. The CDR3 nucleotides read TGTGCCAGCAGCTTACCGGGACTAGCTAGAGAGACCCAGTACTTC.

The chain links TRBV27 to TRBJ2-7; 9 nucleotides match TRBD2. V lost 6 bases, J lost 5 bases, and 14 bases stayed unmatched. This CDR3 is 16 amino acids long. Germline V gives CDR1 MNHEY, CDR2 SMNVEV (reference sequence). CDR3 residues: CASSPIRIAGAHEQYF. DNA of the CDR3: TGTGCCAGCAGCCCCATCAGGATAGCGGGAGCCCACGAGCAGTACTTC.

The chain carries TRBV5-4 and TRBJ1-2, with TRBD1 matching over 9 bases. CDR3 length equals 13 residues. The germline V gene encodes CDR1 SGHNT and CDR2 YYREEE (reference sequence). The junction had 3 bases not matched to a gene; V was cut back by 4 bases and J by 5 bases. The CDR3 DNA follows: TGTGCCAGCAGCCCGGGACAGGGTTATGGCTACACCTTC. Its translation: CASSPGQGYGYTF.

This clone was recorded once. This rearrangement joins TRBV5-1 to TRBJ1-1, with 7 bases identical to TRBD1. Germline values: CDR1 SGHRS, CDR2 YFSETQ. The junction had 2 bases not matched to a gene; V was cut back by 3 bases and J by 0 bases. The CDR3 runs to 14 residues. This CDR3 reads CASSWDSMNTEAFF. Here the CDR3 DNA reads TGCGCCAGCAGCTGGGACAGTATGAACACTGAAGCTTTCTTT.

This chain connects TRBV6-1 to TRBJ1-5; D is ambiguous. The germline V gene encodes CDR1 MNHNS and CDR2 SASEGT. The CDR3 is 16 residues long. Trimming removed 3 bases from V and 1 base from J, with 13 bases in between. The CDR3 coding sequence is TGTGCCAGCAGTGATGGTTATCGCCAGAGCAATCAGCCCCAGCATTTT. Its translation is CASSDGYRQSNQPQHF.

The chain joins TRBV9 to TRBJ1-2; unclear D gene. The V end was cut by 0 bases, the J end by 1 base, with 7 bases between. This CDR3 is built from 14 residues. Germline V gene sequence: CDR1 SGDLS, CDR2 YYNGEE. The CDR3 protein is CASSVDSLNYGYTF. DNA for the CDR3: TGTGCCAGCAGCGTAGACAGCCTTAACTATGGCTACACCTTC.

The chain uses TRBV6-4 and TRBJ1-6; TRBD1 matches 11 bases. The CDR3 contains 14 residues. Germline-derived CDR1 and CDR2 are MRHNA and SNTAGT. V was clipped by 2 bases and J by 9 bases; unmatched bases: 0. In DNA, the CDR3 is TGTGCCAGCAGTGACGGACAGGGGGCTTCACCCCTCCACTTT. Protein product: CASSDGQGASPLHF.

The chain combines TRBV28 with TRBJ2-5; 7 nucleotides match TRBD1. Trimming cost V 7 bases and J 7 bases; bases outside gene matches: 9. The CDR3 covers 13 residues. Germline V gene sequence: CDR1 MDHEN, CDR2 SYDVKM. Here the CDR3 DNA reads TGTGCCAGCATCCGGGCCGCAGGGGGGACCCAGTACTTC. Translation gives CASIRAAGGTQYF.

This clone has just one count. This CDR3 is CASSYYRGGGELFF. The CDR3 nucleotides read TGTGCCAGCAGCTATTATAGGGGTGGCGGGGAGCTGTTTTTT. The gene calls are TRBV7-2 and TRBJ2-2; maybe TRBD1 (5 bases). The CDR3 has 14 residues. V gave up 4 bases and J gave up 7 bases, with 13 bases separating them. Per germline, CDR1 SGHTA and CDR2 FQGNSA.

This chain uses TRBV7-3 with TRBJ2-5; 7 positions match TRBD1. The CDR3 sequence is 14 residues long. Trimming at V came to 2 bases and at J to 4 bases, leaving 4 bases not matched to a gene. Germline V CDR1 and CDR2: SGHTA, FQGTGA. In DNA, the CDR3 is TGTGCCAGCAGCTTACGTTCAGGGGGAGAGACCCAGTACTTC. It encodes CASSLRSGGETQYF.

V and J are TRBV4-1 and TRBJ2-1; 9 bases align to TRBD2. Germline lookup yields CDR1 MGHRA and CDR2 YSYEKL. The CDR3 has 16 residues. Trimming removed 0 bases from V and 4 bases from J; junction bases left unmatched: 4. The CDR3 sequence is CASSQDGSGSYNEQFF. The CDR3 nucleotides read TGCGCCAGCAGCCAAGATGGTAGCGGGAGTTACAATGAGCAGTTCTTC.

The rearrangement joins TRBV21-1 to TRBJ2-5; TRBD1 is the table's D call and was not checked against the DNA. TRBV21-1 is annotated as a pseudogene. The CDR3 consists of 15 residues. CDR3 loop: CASSKKGEQQETQYF. CDR3 sequence (DNA): TGTGCCAGCAGCAAAAAGGGGGAACAGCAAGAGACCCAGTACTTC.

The chain links TRBV30 to TRBJ2-4, with TRBD1 as a possible D gene (5 bases). CDR1 and CDR2 from the germline V gene are GTSNPN and SVGIG (reference sequence). This CDR3 comprises 15 residues. Trimming removed 5 bases from V and 3 bases from J, with 17 bases in between. CDR3 loop: CAWAGSEHLKNIQYF. DNA for the CDR3: TGTGCCTGGGCAGGGTCCGAGCACCTCAAAAACATTCAGTACTTC.

The V and J genes are TRBV12-3 or TRBV12-4 and TRBJ1-2; D might be TRBD1 (5 bases). The CDR3 extends over 13 amino acids. Trimming removed 3 bases from V and 2 bases from J, with 7 bases in between. The CDR3 region is CASSLTANYGYTF. The DNA of the CDR3 is TGTGCCAGCAGTTTGACAGCAAACTATGGCTACACCTTC.

The genes are TRBV5-4 and TRBJ2-7, with 13 bases identical to TRBD2. CDR1 is SGHNT and CDR2 is YYREEE in the germline V gene (reference sequence). The ends lost 0 bases at V and 2 bases at J; junction bases unmatched: 5. The CDR3 sequence is 17 residues long. The CDR3 nucleotides read TGTGCCAGCAGCTTGGGACTAGCGGGAGGACCCGCCTACGAGCAGTACTTC. Protein sequence: CASSLGLAGGPAYEQYF.

The chain has TRBV10-2 and TRBJ2-7; 12 nucleotides align to TRBD2. Germline CDR1 WSHSY, CDR2 SAAADI. V gave up 4 bases and J gave up 0 bases; unmatched junction bases: 10. The CDR3 runs 18 residues. CDR3 residues: CASSGVMLAGGPSYEQYF. The CDR3 DNA reads TGCGCCAGCAGTGGGGTGATGCTAGCGGGAGGGCCCTCCTACGAGCAGTACTTC.

This clone was counted between two and nine times. The V and J genes are TRBV7-9 and TRBJ1-6; D may be TRBD1 (6 bases). Trimming pared 6 bases from V and 10 bases from J, leaving 19 bases between. The CDR3 is 15 residues long. From germline, CDR1 is SEHNR and CDR2 FQNEAQ (reference sequence). The CDR3 protein is CASRLSAGVSSPLHF. For the CDR3, the DNA is TGTGCCAGCAGGCTCTCCGCAGGGGTAAGCTCACCCCTCCACTTT.

The rearrangement links TRBV7-2 to TRBJ1-1; 7 bases map to TRBD1. The CDR3 is made up of 14 amino acids. The J segment lost 1 base and the V segment lost 3 bases, leaving 2 bases of the junction unmatched. Germline V gene sequence: CDR1 SGHTA, CDR2 FQGNSA. CDR3 in DNA: TGTGCCAGCAGCTTCGGGACAGCGAACACTGAAGCTTTCTTT. The encoded protein is CASSFGTANTEAFF.

This clone was seen a single time. The chain combines TRBV4-1 with TRBJ2-2; 8 positions agree with TRBD2. Germline CDR1 and CDR2: MGHRA and YSYEKL. After removal of 1 base from V and 4 bases from J, the junction contained 5 bases not matched to a gene. The CDR3 has 16 residues. CDR3 bases: TGCGCCAGCAGCCAAGTCGGGAGGGCCGCCACCGGGGAGCTGTTTTTT. The encoded protein is CASSQVGRAATGELFF.

The chain couples TRBV6-4 to TRBJ2-1; D not resolved. Looked up from germline, CDR1 is MRHNA and CDR2 is SNTAGT. V lost 2 bases to trimming and J lost 14 bases, with 7 bases between them. The CDR3 runs 10 residues. The CDR3: CASSDPREFF. CDR3 DNA: TGTGCCAGCAGTGACCCCCGGGAGTTCTTC.

The rearrangement joins TRBV27 to TRBJ2-3; 11 bases line up with TRBD1. Germline assignment: CDR1 MNHEY and CDR2 SMNVEV (reference sequence). The V and J ends lost 8 bases and 3 bases, in that order; junction bases with no gene match: 4. The CDR3 sequence is 14 residues long. The CDR3 here is CASRDRGRTDTQYF. The CDR3, as DNA: TGTGCCAGCCGGGACAGGGGGAGGACAGATACGCAGTATTTT.

This sequence joins TRBV15 and TRBJ2-1; TRBD2 matches at 11 bases. There are 15 residues in the CDR3. Looked up from germline, CDR1 is LNHNV and CDR2 is YYDKDF (reference sequence). The trim removed 4 bases at V and 6 bases at J, leaving 5 bases unmatched. The CDR3 protein is CATSIRLAGTNEQFF. The CDR3 DNA reads as TGTGCCACCAGCATTAGACTAGCGGGGACCAATGAGCAGTTCTTC.

The gene calls are TRBV14 and TRBJ1-4; D is unclear. Trimming shortened V by 6 bases and J by 6 bases, and 11 bases separated the two germline ends. Germline-derived CDR1 and CDR2 are SGHDN and FVKESK. CDR3 length equals 13 residues. CDR3 in amino acids: CASSWTLYEKLFF. As DNA, the CDR3 is TGTGCCAGCAGTTGGACTCTCTATGAAAAACTGTTTTTT.

This rearrangement joins TRBV5-1 to TRBJ2-1; 12 bases map to TRBD2. CDR1 is SGHRS and CDR2 is YFSETQ in the germline V gene. V lost 0 bases, J lost 2 bases, and 0 bases stayed unmatched. The CDR3 extends over 16 amino acids. The CDR3 spells CASSLASGGAYNEQFF. The DNA of the CDR3 is TGCGCCAGCAGCTTGGCTAGCGGGGGGGCCTACAATGAGCAGTTCTTC.

The chain recombines TRBV2 with TRBJ1-2, with D perhaps matching TRBD1 (5 bases). The V gene's germline CDR1 is SNHLY and CDR2 FYNNEI. The CDR3 extends over 12 amino acids. V was shortened by 7 bases and J by 14 bases, with 20 bases between the two germline ends. The CDR3 nucleotides read TGTGCCAGCACCCCCAGGATGGGGCCCTATACCTTC. Protein sequence: CASTPRMGPYTF. The complete variable domain, with remaining parts taken from reference TRBV2 and TRBJ1-2, reads EPEVTQTPSHQVTQMGQEVILRCVPISNHLYFYWYRQILGQKVEFLVSFYNNEISEKSEIFDDQFSVERPDGSNFTLKIRSTKLEDSAMYFCASTPRMGPYTFGSGTRLTVV.